This T cell receptor (beta chain) was found in a study of T cell responses to AZD1222 COVID-19 vaccine. For the study at large: Analysis merged second doses at about 4 or about 12 weeks. Study-level results: With dominance at 160-218 and 743-854, vaccine-associated CD4 TCRs spanned spike. Baseline seropositives among AZD1222 recipients totaled only six.

This table comes from immunoSEQ multiplex PCR, and its TCRdb copy is limited to in-frame clones, with some not included. The table shows fewer than 150,000 clones, with about nine tenths occurring only once. On this clone: Antigen: not known.

This CDR3 spans 13 amino acids. Germline-derived CDR1 and CDR2 are MNHEY and SMNVEV (reference sequence). Trimming removed 6 bases from V and 6 bases from J, with 12 bases in between. This receptor was obtained from an adult in good health. V and J are TRBV27 and TRBJ2-1; possibly TRBD2 for D (7 bases). Here the sequenced sample was peripheral blood, taken on day 0 of AZD1222 vaccination. Here the CDR3 reads CASRGGGLNEQFF. In DNA, the CDR3 is TGTGCCAGCAGAGGGGGGGGACTCAATGAGCAGTTCTTC.